This T cell receptor beta chain appears in the sequencing data of a study of lymphopenia after photon versus proton radiotherapy. Study outcomes and limitations: Post-nadir diversity loss with photons came from oligoclonal expansion, particularly CD8+ Temra cells. Relative stability marked proton patients; photon patients lost diversity and naive cells. Post-nadir TCR diversity decline inversely tracked overall survival among those who died. Better survival with proton therapy was suggested as possible, not demonstrated.

TCRdb keeps only in-frame clones here, not all; method: immunoSEQ multiplex PCR. The sample has 25,000 to 35,000 clones, approximately 92% seen once. V shed 2 bases and J 9 bases; nucleotides not matched to a gene: 11. Germline V gene sequence: CDR1 SGHRS, CDR2 YFSETQ. The CDR3 sequence is 16 residues long. Remarks on this clone: What it recognizes is unknown.

This clonotype was obtained from a woman aged 70-85 years with pancreatic cancer. Some clones in this sample may be carry-over from other donors' samples. Sequencing was performed on peripheral blood, taken from a patient treated with proton-based radiotherapy. This rearrangement joins TRBV5-1 to TRBJ2-2, with 9 bases fitting TRBD1. As DNA, the CDR3 is TGCGCCAGCAGCTTACTTACAGGGGGCGCATCCAGGGAGCTGTTTTTT. Its translation is CASSLLTGGASRELFF.